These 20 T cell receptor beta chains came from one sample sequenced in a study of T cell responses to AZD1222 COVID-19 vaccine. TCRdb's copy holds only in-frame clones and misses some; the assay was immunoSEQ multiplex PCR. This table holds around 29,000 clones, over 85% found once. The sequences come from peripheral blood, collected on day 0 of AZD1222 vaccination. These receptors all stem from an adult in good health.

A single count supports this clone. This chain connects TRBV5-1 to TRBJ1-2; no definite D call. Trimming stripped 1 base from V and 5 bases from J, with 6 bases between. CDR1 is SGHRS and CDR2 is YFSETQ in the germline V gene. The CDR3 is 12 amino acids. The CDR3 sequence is CASSLKGYGYTF. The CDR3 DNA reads TGCGCCAGCAGCTTGAAGGGTTATGGCTACACCTTC.

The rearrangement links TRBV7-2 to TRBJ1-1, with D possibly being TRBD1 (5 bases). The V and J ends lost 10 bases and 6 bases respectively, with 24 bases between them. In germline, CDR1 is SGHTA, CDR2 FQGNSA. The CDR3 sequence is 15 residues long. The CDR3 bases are TGTGCCAACTCACGTCAACCCGGGGACCTGGCTGAAGCTTTCTTT. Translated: CANSRQPGDLAEAFF.

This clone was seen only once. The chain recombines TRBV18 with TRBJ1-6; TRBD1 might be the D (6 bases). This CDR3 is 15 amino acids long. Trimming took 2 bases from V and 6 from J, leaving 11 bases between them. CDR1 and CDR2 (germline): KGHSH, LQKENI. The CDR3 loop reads CASSPVQGSNSPLHF. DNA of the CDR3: TGTGCCAGCTCACCAGTACAGGGCTCTAATTCACCCCTCCACTTT.

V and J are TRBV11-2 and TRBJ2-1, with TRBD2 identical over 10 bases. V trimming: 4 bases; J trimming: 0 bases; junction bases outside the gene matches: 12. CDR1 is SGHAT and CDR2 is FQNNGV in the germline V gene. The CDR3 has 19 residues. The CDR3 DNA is TGTGCCAGCAGCTCCCCCCGGACTAGCGGTTTGAGCTCCTACAATGAGCAGTTCTTC. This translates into CASSSPRTSGLSSYNEQFF.

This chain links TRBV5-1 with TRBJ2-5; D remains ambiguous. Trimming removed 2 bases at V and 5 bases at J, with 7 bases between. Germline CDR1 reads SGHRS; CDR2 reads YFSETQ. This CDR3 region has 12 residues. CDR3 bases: TGCGCCAGCAGCTTCTCGACCGAGACCCAGTACTTC. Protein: CASSFSTETQYF.

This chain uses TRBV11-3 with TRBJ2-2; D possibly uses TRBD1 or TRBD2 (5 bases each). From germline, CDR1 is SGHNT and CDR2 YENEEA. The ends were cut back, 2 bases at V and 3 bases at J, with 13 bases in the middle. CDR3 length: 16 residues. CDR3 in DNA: TGTGCCAGCAGCTTAACCGTAGGGACGGACACCGGGGAGCTGTTTTTT. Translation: CASSLTVGTDTGELFF.

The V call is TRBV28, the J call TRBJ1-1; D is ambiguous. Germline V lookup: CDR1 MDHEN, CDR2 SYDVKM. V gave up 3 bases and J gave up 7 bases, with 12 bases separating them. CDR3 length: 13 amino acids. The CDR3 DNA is TGTGCCAGCAGTTTTCTAATCCTAGGTGAAGCTTTCTTT. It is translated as CASSFLILGEAFF.

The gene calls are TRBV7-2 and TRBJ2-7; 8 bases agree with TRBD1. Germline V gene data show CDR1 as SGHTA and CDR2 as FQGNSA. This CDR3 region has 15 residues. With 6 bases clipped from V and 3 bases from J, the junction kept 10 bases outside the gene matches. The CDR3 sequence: CASRLTGGSSYEQYF. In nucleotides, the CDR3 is TGTGCCAGCAGGCTAACAGGGGGTAGTAGCTACGAGCAGTACTTC. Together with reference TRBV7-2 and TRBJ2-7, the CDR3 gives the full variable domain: GAGVSQSPSNKVTEKGKDVELRCDPISGHTALYWYRQSLGQGLEFLIYFQGNSAPDKSGLPSDRFSAERTGGSVSTLTIQRTQQEDSAVYLCASRLTGGSSYEQYFGPGTRLTVT.

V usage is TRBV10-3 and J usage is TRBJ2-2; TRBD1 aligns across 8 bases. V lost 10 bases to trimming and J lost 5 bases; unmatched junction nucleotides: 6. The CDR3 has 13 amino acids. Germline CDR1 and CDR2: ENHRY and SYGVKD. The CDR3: CASHRTGTGELFF. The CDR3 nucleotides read TGTGCCAGTCATAGGACAGGGACCGGGGAGCTGTTTTTT.

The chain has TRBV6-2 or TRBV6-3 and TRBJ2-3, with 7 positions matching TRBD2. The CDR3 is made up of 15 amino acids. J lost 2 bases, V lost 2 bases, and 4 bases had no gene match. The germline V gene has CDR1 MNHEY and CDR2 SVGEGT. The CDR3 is CASSYREGSTDTQYF. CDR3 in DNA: TGTGCCAGCAGTTACAGGGAGGGGTCCACAGATACGCAGTATTTT.

The CDR3 spells CASSRDASSGNTIYF. The DNA of the CDR3 is TGTGCCAGCAGTCGGGACGCGAGCTCTGGAAACACCATATATTTT. The chain is built from TRBV6-5 and TRBJ1-3; perhaps TRBD1 as D (5 bases). Germline assignment: CDR1 MNHEY and CDR2 SVGAGI. V lost 5 bases and J lost 0, with 11 bases in between. The length of the CDR3 is 15 residues.

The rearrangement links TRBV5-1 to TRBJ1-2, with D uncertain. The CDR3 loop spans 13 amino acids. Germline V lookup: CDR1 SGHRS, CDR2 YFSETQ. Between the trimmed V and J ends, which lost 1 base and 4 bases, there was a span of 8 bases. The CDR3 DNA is TGCGCCAGCAGCTTGCTGGTGCTCTATGGCTACACCTTC. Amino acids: CASSLLVLYGYTF.

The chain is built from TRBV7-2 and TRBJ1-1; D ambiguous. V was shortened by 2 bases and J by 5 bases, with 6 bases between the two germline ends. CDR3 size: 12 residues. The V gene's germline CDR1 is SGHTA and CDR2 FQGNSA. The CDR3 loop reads CASSLTGTEAFF. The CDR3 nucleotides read TGTGCCAGCAGCTTAACGGGGACTGAAGCTTTCTTT.

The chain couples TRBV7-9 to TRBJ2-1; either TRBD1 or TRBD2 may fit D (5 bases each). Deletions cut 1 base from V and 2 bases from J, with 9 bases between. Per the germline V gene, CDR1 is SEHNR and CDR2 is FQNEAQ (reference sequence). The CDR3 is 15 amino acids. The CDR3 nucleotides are TGTGCCAGCAGCTTAGGCCAGGGAGCCTACAATGAGCAGTTCTTC. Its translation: CASSLGQGAYNEQFF.

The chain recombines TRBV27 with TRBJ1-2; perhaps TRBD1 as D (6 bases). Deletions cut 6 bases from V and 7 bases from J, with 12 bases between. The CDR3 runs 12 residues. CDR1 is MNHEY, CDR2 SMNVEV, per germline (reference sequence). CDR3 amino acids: CASRSGALGYTF. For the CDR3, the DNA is TGTGCCAGCAGGTCAGGGGCGCTTGGCTACACCTTC.

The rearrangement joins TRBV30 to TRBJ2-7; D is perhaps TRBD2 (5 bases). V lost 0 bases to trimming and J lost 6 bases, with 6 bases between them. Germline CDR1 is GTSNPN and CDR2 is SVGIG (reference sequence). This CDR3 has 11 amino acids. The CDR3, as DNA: TGTGCCTGGAGTGTAGGAGGCGAGCAGTACTTC. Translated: CAWSVGGEQYF.

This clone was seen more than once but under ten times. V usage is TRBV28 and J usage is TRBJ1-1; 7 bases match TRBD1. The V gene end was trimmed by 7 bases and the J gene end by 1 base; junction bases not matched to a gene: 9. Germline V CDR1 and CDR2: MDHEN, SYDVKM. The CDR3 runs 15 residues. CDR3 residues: CASTFTGAWNTEAFF. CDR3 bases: TGTGCCAGCACTTTTACAGGGGCATGGAACACTGAAGCTTTCTTT.

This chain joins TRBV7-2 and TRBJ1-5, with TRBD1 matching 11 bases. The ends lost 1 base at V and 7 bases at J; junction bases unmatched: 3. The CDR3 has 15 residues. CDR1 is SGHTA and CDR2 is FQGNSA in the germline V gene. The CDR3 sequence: CASSLEGTGGQPQHF. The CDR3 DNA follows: TGTGCCAGCAGCTTAGAGGGGACAGGGGGACAGCCCCAGCATTTT.

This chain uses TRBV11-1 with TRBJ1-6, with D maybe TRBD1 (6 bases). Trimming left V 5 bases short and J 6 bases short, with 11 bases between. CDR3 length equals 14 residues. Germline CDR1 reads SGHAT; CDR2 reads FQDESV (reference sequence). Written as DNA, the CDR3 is TGTGCCAGCAGCCGACAGGATTCTAATTCACCCCTCCACTTT. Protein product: CASSRQDSNSPLHF.

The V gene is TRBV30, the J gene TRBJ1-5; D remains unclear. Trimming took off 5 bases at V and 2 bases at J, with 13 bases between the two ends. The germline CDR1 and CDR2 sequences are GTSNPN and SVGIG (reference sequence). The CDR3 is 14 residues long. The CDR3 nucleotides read TGTGCCTGGGGCCGGGTAAAGGGCAATCAGCCCCAGCATTTT. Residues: CAWGRVKGNQPQHF.